This T cell receptor (beta chain) was observed in a study of T cells in Graves' hyperthyroidism and ophthalmopathy (dated by TCRdb to between 2018 and 2021). As for the study more broadly: Peripheral blood was sampled at the time of initial diagnosis, prior to any treatment. The paper reports TCR Vbeta CDR3 sequencing of approximately 140 peripheral blood samples: around 41 ophthalmopathy, under 80 hyperthyroidism and around 17 progressor patients. After blood sampling, hyperthyroidism patients were treated with methimazole at a starting dose of 30 mg daily, and ophthalmopathy patients were treated with high-dose intravenous methylprednisolone. The approximately 100 discovery patients were randomly divided into training and test sets at a 7:3 ratio. Thyroid tissue and blood T-cell repertoires from about six Graves' hyperthyroidism patients were also compared in the study. An independent validation cohort of about 20 hyperthyroidism patients and about 15 patients who later progressed to ophthalmopathy tested prospective prediction of ophthalmopathy. A discovery cohort of roughly 100 patients, 43 with Graves' ophthalmopathy and 55 to 65 with stable Graves' hyperthyroidism, was used to find distinguishing TCR V-J signatures. The paper's findings and limits, for the study overall: No statistical method was used to fix the sample size in advance, and group allocation was not hidden from the investigators. Most expanded thyroid clonotypes (frequency above 0.001) were also detected in blood, suggesting blood repertoires may reflect thyroid immune responses. In validation, the model predicted progression to ophthalmopathy a median of about 6 months before onset, with approximately 68% sensitivity and nearly 75% specificity. Ophthalmopathy was separated from stable hyperthyroidism by a 13 V-J signature model, with over 85% sensitivity and roughly 84% specificity obtained in cross-validation and 80%/75% obtained in testing.

The TCR beta CDR3 regions were amplified from RNA transcripts. For the first round of RT-PCR on the TCR CDR3, the HTBI primer set was used together with the Qiagen OneStep RT-PCR kit. The libraries were constructed in a second round of multiplex PCR and then size-selected and purified. Sequencing of the libraries was done on an Illumina HiSeq2000 using paired-end 100 bp reads. Processing in the source paper ran as follows. Raw data were processed with SOAPnuke, discarding reads with adapters, uncalled bases, mean Phred below 15, or no exact constant-primer or identifier match. COPE v1.2.5 was used to merge high-quality paired reads, and clonotypes were defined as unique nucleotide sequences. Clonotypes were aligned to IMGT TRBV, TRBD and TRBJ reference segments using MiTCR v1.1. The analysis included only V-J combinations with a frequency above 0.0001, which together covered approximately 99% of the repertoires. The TCS score was defined as the ratio of F50 (clonal expansion) to E x V (chaos), calculated using BLOSUM62-based TCRdist between CDR3 peptides within each V-J. Welch's t-statistics and random forest reduced roughly 540 V-J features to roughly 13, which were used in a naive Bayes classifier (R e1071). Starting from the raw public reads, TCRdb applied fastp trimming at Q25, assembled clones with MiXCR and retained in-frame beta chains. CDR3 protein duplicates are merged, each entry listing the most common genes and DNA. The V and J calls and clone size come from TCRdb's table, not from the authors' own analysis. A total of 350,000 to 450,000 distinct CDR3 sequences appear in this sample, over 12% of them only once. Jointly, the top ten make up 25% to 30% of the sample.

Regarding this clonotype: Its antigen is still unknown. Per-base qualities were not stored, and no clone one base away is much larger.

Spanning cysteine to phenylalanine, the CDR3 consists of 14 amino acids. Only the CDR3 portion is preserved as DNA: 42 bases, with reading frame beginning at the first base. CDR1 and CDR2 were assigned from the germline V gene as SQVTM and ANQGSEA. The germline V and J ends show losses of 7 bases and 2 bases respectively, and no gene match explains 8 bases of the junction. In the ophthalmopathy patients, disease was moderately to severely active, with a Clinical Activity Score of 3 or more, a NOSPECS grade of 4 or more, and a duration of less than 3 months. Patients with uncontrolled infections, other autoimmune diseases, pregnancy or lactation were excluded. Diagnoses were based on clinical symptoms, serum thyroxine and TRAb, thyroid ultrasound and orbital computed tomography. PBMCs were separated from 7.5 to 10 ml of fresh peripheral blood using Ficoll-Paque density gradient centrifugation. Trizol reagent was used to extract total RNA, and RNA quality was then checked on an Agilent 2100 Bioanalyzer.

This receptor was taken from a man aged 45-65 years with Graves' ophthalmopathy. The V and J segments used are TRBV29-1 and TRBJ2-7, with 10 middle bases fitting TRBD1. The sequencing sample was made of blood. In nucleotides, the sequence is TGCAGCGGGGGGGGGGGACAGGGGACCTACGAGCAGTACTTC. It is translated as CSGGGGQGTYEQYF.